The rows below give T cell receptor beta chains drawn from one sample of a study of T cells in Graves' hyperthyroidism and ophthalmopathy. MiXCR, applied by TCRdb to the multiplex PCR reads, yields one record per CDR3 protein. Of approximately 410,000 distinct CDR3 sequences in the sample, about 13% were seen once. The sample comprised blood. These receptors came from a woman between 18 and 30 years old with Graves' hyperthyroidism. CDR3s include the opening cysteine and the closing phenylalanine or tryptophan. D genes are given only for firm matches. Expanded clones are given a class, and other clones once, few, many or no size at all.

V gene,J gene,D gene,clone size,CDR3 DNA,CDR3 protein
TRBV5-4,TRBJ1-1,NA,NA,TGTGCCAGCAGCTATCCTCTAGACACTGAAGCTTTCTTT,CASSYPLDTEAFF
TRBV7-2,TRBJ1-6,NA,NA,TGTGCCAGCAGCCCCTATATTTCACCCCTCCACTTT,CASSPYISPLHF
TRBV30,TRBJ1-2,NA,many,TGTGCCTGGAGATTGCTCGGGCGGAACTATGGCTACACCTTC,CAWRLLGRNYGYTF
TRBV3-1,TRBJ2-1,TRBD2,NA,TGTGCCAGCAGCCAAGATCTTACGGGAGGAGCCCCCTACAATGAGCAGTTCTTC,CASSQDLTGGAPYNEQFF
TRBV7-9,TRBJ2-1,TRBD2,many,TGTGCCAGCAGCACCGCTGTCGGCGGGAGGTACAATGAGCAGTTCTTC,CASSTAVGGRYNEQFF
TRBV6-2/TRBV6-3,TRBJ1-5,TRBD1,NA,TGTGCCAGCCAGACAGGGAATAGCAATCAGCCCCAGCATTTT,CASQTGNSNQPQHF
TRBV12-3/TRBV12-4,TRBJ2-3,NA,many,TGTGCCAGCAGTTTAACCGTGGGCACAGATACGCAGTATTTT,CASSLTVGTDTQYF
TRBV3-1,TRBJ1-6,NA,few,TGTGCCAGCAGCCGGCAAGGACCGGGACGGAGTAATTCACCCCTCCACTTT,CASSRQGPGRSNSPLHF
TRBV5-1,TRBJ2-5,NA,NA,TGCGCCAGCAGCACCCTACAAGAGACCCAGTACTTC,CASSTLQETQYF
TRBV2,TRBJ1-1,NA,many,TGTGCCAGCATCAGCGCCAGCCTGGGAAAGAACACTGAAGCTTTCTTT,CASISASLGKNTEAFF
TRBV3-1,TRBJ1-4,NA,NA,TGTGCCAGCAGCCAAGGCCACAGACGGGCTAAACTGTTTTTT,CASSQGHRRAKLFF
TRBV3-1,TRBJ1-2,NA,many,TGTGCCAGCAGCCAACCATCGACGGGTGGCTACACCTTC,CASSQPSTGGYTF
TRBV29-1,TRBJ1-1,NA,many,TGCAGCGTTGAATCCCAACGCGGTTCGGCTTTCTTT,CSVESQRGSAFF
TRBV28,TRBJ1-2,NA,many,TGTGCCAGCACGGCCGGAGCTAACTATGGCTACACCTTC,CASTAGANYGYTF
TRBV7-9,TRBJ2-3,TRBD1,many,TGTGCCAGCAGCTTAGGCAGGGGGCCAGATACGCAGTATTTT,CASSLGRGPDTQYF
TRBV6-1,TRBJ1-5,NA,many,TGTGCCAGCAGAAACAGGGCTAGCAATCAGCCCCAGCATTTT,CASRNRASNQPQHF
TRBV29-1,TRBJ2-5,TRBD2,few,TGCAGCTGTGGGAGGGTAGGGGAGACCCAGTACTTC,CSCGRVGETQYF
TRBV6-2/TRBV6-3,TRBJ1-4,NA,NA,TGTGCCAGCAGTGGCCGGAGAGACAGGCAGCCTAATGAAAAACTGTTTTTT,CASSGRRDRQPNEKLFF
TRBV30,TRBJ2-2,NA,many,TGTGCCTGGAGTGGGGTCGCGAACACCGGGGAGCTGTTTTTT,CAWSGVANTGELFF
TRBV4-2,TRBJ1-1,TRBD1,NA,TGTGCCAGCAGCCAACCGACAGGGCGGACTGAAGCTTTCTTT,CASSQPTGRTEAFF
TRBV9,TRBJ2-5,NA,few,TGTGCCAGCAGCGTAGGGGGGGGTGGGGGCGGTCAAGAGACCCAGTACTTC,CASSVGGGGGGQETQYF
TRBV28,TRBJ1-2,NA,many,TGTGCCAGCACCAGGGACGGGGGCTACACCTTC,CASTRDGGYTF
TRBV6-1,TRBJ2-7,NA,NA,TGTGCCAGCAGCCCGGGACACCTGCTGGAGCAGTACTTC,CASSPGHLLEQYF
TRBV11-2,TRBJ2-7,TRBD2,many,TGTGCCAGCAGCACAGGGACTAGCGGAACCCCGAGGGAGCAGTACTTC,CASSTGTSGTPREQYF
TRBV19,TRBJ2-7,NA,many,TGTGCCAGTAGTATACCGGGTCCCCCAGCCTACGAGCAGTACTTC,CASSIPGPPAYEQYF